This record looks at one T cell receptor beta chain sequence and its context. This clonotype was counted a few times. Its antigen is currently not known. The input lacks base qualities; no much larger clone sits a single base away. This specimen belongs to a study of glioma-infiltrating T cells (dated by TCRdb to about 2016). As for the study more broadly: TCR alpha- and beta-chain repertoires were sequenced from glioma tissue, non-neoplastic brain tissue and matched peripheral blood mononuclear cells. To gauge divergence between tissue and blood T-cell populations, every tissue-infiltrating repertoire was compared against the peripheral blood repertoire from the same patient. Three low-grade glioma patients, roughly 8 primary glioblastoma patients, and three non-glioma patients who contributed non-neoplastic brain tissue made up the paired cohort. What the study reported, not specific to this receptor: VJ-independent divergence between tissue and blood was lower than expected in non-neoplastic patients but higher than expected in all gliomas, particularly low-grade gliomas. Only a very small number of CDR3 sequences turned up in both tissue and blood, a result put down to high CDR3 diversity combined with limited sampling. Small numbers underpinned the group comparisons: about 8 glioblastoma patients, three low-grade glioma patients and three non-neoplastic patients.

The CDR3 contains 16 residues, cysteine and phenylalanine counted. Solely the CDR3 DNA is kept, with 48 bases framed from the first base. CDR1 KGHDR and CDR2 SFDVKD were looked up in the germline V gene. The trim is 3 bases for V and 1 base for J, with a gap of 12 bases between the germline ends. The iRepertoire nested amplicon-rescue multiplex PCR (arm-PCR) platform was used to amplify TCR alpha and beta CDR3 regions from RNA. One-step reverse transcription and amplification used about 95-400 ng of tissue mRNA or PBMC total RNA as input. Following bead purification, Illumina adapters were added by a secondary multiplex PCR, and the libraries were gel-purified between 200 and 400 bp. Internal 6-nucleotide barcodes were carried by the libraries and were used for demultiplexing. The libraries were sequenced on an Illumina MiSeq using 2x220 or 2x250 nucleotide paired-end reads. Per the source publication's procedure: FLASH 1.2.11 was used to merge paired reads, and BWA-MEM then aligned the reads to the GRCh37 human genome before TRA and TRB reads were extracted. V and J assignment used an IMGT-derived reference of cassette sequences and CDR3 motifs that included pseudogenes. Reads were translated in three frames, and productive CDR3s were defined by a C…FGXG motif without stop codons. Unique combinations of V-J cassette pair and CDR3 amino acid sequence were defined as clonotypes. Hamming distance filtering was applied to reads, with thresholds set by the sequence error rate of each sample in mapped regions. Using fastp at Q25 and MiXCR, TCRdb reprocessed the public reads and kept productive beta chains. Rows are unified per CDR3 protein, each entry keeping the most common DNA and genes. The V and J calls come from TCRdb's annotation, not from the publication. The sample yields about 130,000 distinct CDR3 sequences; approximately 24% were counted once. Jointly, the top ten make up 27% of the sample.

Here the chain combines TRBV24-1 and TRBJ2-1; confidence is insufficient to name the D gene. The sequence derives from a human donor with low-grade glioma or glioblastoma, undergoing nonglioma brain surgery, or in good health (not recorded which). Sample: glioma tissue, nonneoplastic brain tissue, or PBMCs (not recorded which). The DNA sequence follows: TGTGCCACCAGTGATACGGCTTCCCGATCCTACAATGAGCAGTTCTTC. This sequence encodes CATSDTASRSYNEQFF.